This paragraph reports one T cell receptor (beta chain). Its specificity is not known. 13 Jbeta primers and 60 Vbeta primers were used for the PCR. Only in-frame clones appear in the TCRdb table, and some are missing; sequencing was by immunoSEQ multiplex PCR. The sample consists of tens of thousands of clones, roughly four fifths of them appearing once. The data are from a study of cytomegalovirus exposure and HLA in healthy donors. Study in general: Earlier, some 180 million T cells were analyzed, and over 95 million unique TCR beta sequences were found among them. General study findings and limits: The study recorded fewer than 200 TCR beta chains that were cytomegalovirus-associated.

The germline gives CDR1 SGHAT, CDR2 FQNNGV. V was shortened by 6 bases and J by 4 bases, with 12 bases between the two germline ends. This CDR3 spans 14 amino acids. The TCR comes from a woman aged 45-65 years in good health and CMV-seropositive. The genes are TRBV11-2 and TRBJ2-2; the D gene is possibly TRBD2 (6 bases). The specimen sequenced was PBMCs. The CDR3: CASRAQLATGELFF. CDR3 nucleotides: TGTGCCAGCAGGGCCCAACTAGCCACCGGGGAGCTGTTTTTT.